The present TCR beta chain was sequenced within a study of cytomegalovirus exposure and HLA in healthy donors. This CDR3 region has 13 residues. CDR1 SQVTM and CDR2 ANQGSEA come from the germline V gene. V was cut by 2 bases and J by 5 bases, with 12 bases left in between. Study conclusions and caveats: In vitro work confirmed that a few CMV-associated chains recognize CMV antigens.

On this clone itself: The target antigen is unknown.

The table came from immunoSEQ multiplex PCR; TCRdb's copy has only in-frame clones and leaves some out. The table records approximately 300,000 clones, around 90% of them present only once. The TCR comes from a woman between 25 and 40 years old in good health and CMV-seropositive. The rearrangement uses TRBV29-1 and TRBJ1-2; tentative D call: TRBD1 (6 bases). Sequencing was done on a sample of PBMCs. CDR3 loop: CSVETSQGYGYTF. The DNA for the CDR3 is TGCAGCGTTGAAACGAGTCAGGGGTATGGCTACACCTTC.